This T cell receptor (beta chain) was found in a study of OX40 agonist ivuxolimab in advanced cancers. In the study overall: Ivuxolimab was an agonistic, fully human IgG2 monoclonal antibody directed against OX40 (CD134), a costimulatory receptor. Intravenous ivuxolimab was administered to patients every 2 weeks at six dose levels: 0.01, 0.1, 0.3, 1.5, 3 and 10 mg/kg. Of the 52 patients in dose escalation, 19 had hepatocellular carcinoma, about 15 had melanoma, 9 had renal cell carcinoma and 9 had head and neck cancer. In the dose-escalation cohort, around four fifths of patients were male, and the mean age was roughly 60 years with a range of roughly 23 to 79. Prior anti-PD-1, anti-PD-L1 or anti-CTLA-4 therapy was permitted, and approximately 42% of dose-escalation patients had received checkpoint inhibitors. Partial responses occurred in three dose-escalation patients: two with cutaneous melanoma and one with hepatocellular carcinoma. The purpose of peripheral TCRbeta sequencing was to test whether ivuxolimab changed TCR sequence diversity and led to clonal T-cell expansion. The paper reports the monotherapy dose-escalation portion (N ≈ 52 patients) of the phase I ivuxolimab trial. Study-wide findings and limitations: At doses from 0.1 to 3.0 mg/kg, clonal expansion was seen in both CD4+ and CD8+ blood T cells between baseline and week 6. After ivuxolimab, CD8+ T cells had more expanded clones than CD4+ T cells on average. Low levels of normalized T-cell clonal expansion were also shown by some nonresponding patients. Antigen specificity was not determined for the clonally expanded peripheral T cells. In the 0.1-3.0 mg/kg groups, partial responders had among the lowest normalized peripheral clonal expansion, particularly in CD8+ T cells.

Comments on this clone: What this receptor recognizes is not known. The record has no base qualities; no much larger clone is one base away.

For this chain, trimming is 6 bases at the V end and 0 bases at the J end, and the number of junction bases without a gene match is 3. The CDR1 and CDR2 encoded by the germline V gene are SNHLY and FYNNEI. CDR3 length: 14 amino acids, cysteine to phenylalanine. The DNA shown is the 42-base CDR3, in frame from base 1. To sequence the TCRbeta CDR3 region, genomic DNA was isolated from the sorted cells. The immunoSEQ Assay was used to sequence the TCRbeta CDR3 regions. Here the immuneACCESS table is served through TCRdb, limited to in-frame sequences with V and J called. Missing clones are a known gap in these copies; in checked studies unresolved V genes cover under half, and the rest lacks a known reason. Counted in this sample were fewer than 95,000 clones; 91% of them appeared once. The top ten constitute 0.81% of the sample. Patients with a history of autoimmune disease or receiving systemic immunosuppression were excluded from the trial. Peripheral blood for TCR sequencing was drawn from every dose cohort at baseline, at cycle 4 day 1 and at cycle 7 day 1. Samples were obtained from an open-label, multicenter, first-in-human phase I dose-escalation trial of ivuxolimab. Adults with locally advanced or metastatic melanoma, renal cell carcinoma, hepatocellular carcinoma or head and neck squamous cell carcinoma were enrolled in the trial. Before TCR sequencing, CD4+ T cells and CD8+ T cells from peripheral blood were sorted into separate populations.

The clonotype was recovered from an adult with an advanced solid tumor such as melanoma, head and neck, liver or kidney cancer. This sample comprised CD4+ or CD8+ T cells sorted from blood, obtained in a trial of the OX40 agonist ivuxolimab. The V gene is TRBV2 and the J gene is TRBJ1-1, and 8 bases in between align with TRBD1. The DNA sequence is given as TGTGCCAGCAGCCAGGGGGCTTTGAACACTGAAGCTTTCTTT. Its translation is CASSQGALNTEAFF.